This T cell receptor (beta chain) was documented in a study of vaccination effects on CD4 cells after COVID-19. Sequencing was preceded by expansion of antigen-specific CD4+ T cells with viral peptide pools in the ViraFEST assay. Cultured cells yielded isolated CD4+ T cells after less than 11 days. Vaccinated recipients, who were negative for nucleocapsid antibodies, had no history of SARS-CoV-2 infection. A half-medium replacement with IL-2 medium was carried out on days 3 and 7. In regard to this clone: Its antigen is currently unknown.

Using immunoSEQ multiplex PCR, the repertoire was profiled, and TCRdb retains in-frame clones only, with some absent. The sample holds about 27,000 clones, roughly 74% seen once. Trimming stripped 3 bases from V and 0 bases from J, with 11 bases between. Germline lookup yields CDR1 LGHDT and CDR2 YNNKEL (reference sequence). The CDR3 has 15 residues. The chain recombines TRBV3-1 (or the pseudogene TRBV3-2) with TRBJ1-1; D is unresolved. This clonotype was obtained from a human donor who received a COVID-19 vaccine. The material was CD4+ T cells from PBMCs cultured with HCoV-NL63 spike peptides, obtained before COVID-19 vaccination. The CDR3 is CASSHRQNMNTEAFF. In DNA form, the CDR3 reads TGTGCCAGCAGCCATAGACAAAACATGAACACTGAAGCTTTCTTT.